The 8 T cell receptor beta chains below all came from one sample that was sequenced in a study of response to subunit inactivated influenza vaccine. TCRdb recomputed calls from the RT-PCR reads with MiXCR, one row per CDR3 protein. The sample lists hundreds of thousands of distinct CDR3 sequences; about 20% were seen once. Sequencing used PBMCs from blood, obtained less than 22 months after vaccination. Every receptor here comes from a man between 50 and 75 years old who received an inactivated influenza vaccine.

This sequence joins TRBV18 and TRBJ2-3, with unresolved D. Trimming left V 0 bases short and J 4 bases short, with 8 bases between. The germline gives CDR1 KGHSH, CDR2 LQKENI. The CDR3 consists of 14 residues. DNA of the CDR3: TGTGCCAGCTCACCACCAGGGAACCCAGATACGCAGTATTTT. Its translation: CASSPPGNPDTQYF.

The chain employs TRBV27 and TRBJ1-2; 8 bases align to TRBD1. The germline V gene has CDR1 MNHEY and CDR2 SMNVEV (reference sequence). There are 14 residues in the CDR3. V dropped 6 bases and J dropped 7; count of bases not matched to a gene: 10. The CDR3: CASSPGQGSSGYTF. The CDR3 DNA is TGTGCCAGCAGCCCCGGACAGGGTTCATCTGGCTACACCTTC.

This clonotype appeared many times. V and J are TRBV10-3 and TRBJ1-2, with D possibly matching TRBD1 (5 bases). V lost 5 bases, J lost 2 bases, and 18 bases lay in between. CDR1 is ENHRY and CDR2 is SYGVKD in the germline V gene. This CDR3 comprises 16 residues. The CDR3 DNA is TGTGCCATCAGTACGGGGTCAGGGAAGAAGAACTATGGCTACACCTTC. It translates to CAISTGSGKKNYGYTF.

In its sample, this clonotype was seen a few times. This sequence joins TRBV5-1 and TRBJ2-5; D is unresolved. Trimming shortened V by 4 bases and J by 5 bases, and 12 bases separated the two germline ends. From germline, CDR1 is SGHRS and CDR2 YFSETQ. CDR3 length: 13 amino acids. The CDR3: CASSTPPLETQYF. The CDR3 DNA sequence: TGCGCCAGCAGCACCCCGCCTCTCGAGACCCAGTACTTC.

This sequence joins TRBV4-2 and TRBJ1-5; D gene ambiguous. Germline CDR1 LGHNA, CDR2 YNFKEQ. V was pared by 0 bases and J by 1 base, with 4 bases between. The CDR3 sequence is 14 residues long. The chain's CDR3 is CASSQDRSNQPQHF. Written as DNA, the CDR3 is TGTGCCAGCAGCCAAGACAGGAGCAATCAGCCCCAGCATTTT.

This clonotype turned up a few times. The chain is built from TRBV24-1 and TRBJ2-2; D gene uncertain. CDR1 is KGHDR, CDR2 SFDVKD, per germline. There are 12 residues in the CDR3. Trimming removed 1 base from V and 10 bases from J, with 6 bases in between. CDR3 in DNA: TGTGCCACCAGTGATTTAAGGGCGGAGCTGTTTTTT. Residues: CATSDLRAELFF.

This clonotype was seen more than once but under ten times. This chain's CDR3 is CASSREGLGELFF. The CDR3 DNA is TGCGCCAGCAGTCGAGAGGGGCTCGGGGAGCTGTTTTTT. The chain is built from TRBV5-1 and TRBJ2-2; D tentatively reads TRBD1 or TRBD2 (5 bases each). Germline V gives CDR1 SGHRS, CDR2 YFSETQ. V was cut by 5 bases and J by 7 bases, with 12 bases left in between. CDR3 length: 13 amino acids.

This clonotype has only a few counts. The genes are TRBV20-1 and TRBJ2-7; tentatively, D is TRBD1 (5 bases). This CDR3 spans 12 amino acids. V was clipped by 6 bases and J by 2 bases, with 11 bases between them. CDR1 is DFQATT, CDR2 SNEGSKA, per germline (reference sequence). The CDR3 sequence is CSAMTVTYEQYF. CDR3 coding DNA: TGCAGTGCAATGACAGTTACCTACGAGCAGTACTTC.